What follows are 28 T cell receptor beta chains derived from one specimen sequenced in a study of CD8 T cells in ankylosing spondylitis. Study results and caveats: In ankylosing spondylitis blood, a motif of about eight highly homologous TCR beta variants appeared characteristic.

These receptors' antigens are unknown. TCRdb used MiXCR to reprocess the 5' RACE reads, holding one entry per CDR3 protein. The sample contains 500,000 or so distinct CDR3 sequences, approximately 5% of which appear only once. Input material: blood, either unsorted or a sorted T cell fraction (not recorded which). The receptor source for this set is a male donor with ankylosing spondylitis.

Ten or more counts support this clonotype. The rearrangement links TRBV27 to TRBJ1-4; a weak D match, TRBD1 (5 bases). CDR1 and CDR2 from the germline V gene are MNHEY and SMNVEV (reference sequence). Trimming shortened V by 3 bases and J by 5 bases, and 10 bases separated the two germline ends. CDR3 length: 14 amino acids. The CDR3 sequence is CASSFGGMNEKLFF. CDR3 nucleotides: TGTGCCAGCAGTTTTGGGGGAATGAATGAAAAACTGTTTTTT. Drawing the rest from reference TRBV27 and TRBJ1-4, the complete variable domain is EAQVTQNPRYLITVTGKKLTVTCSQNMNHEYMSWYRQDPGLGLRQIYYSMNVEVTDKGDVPEGYKVSRKEKRNFPLILESPSPNQTSLYFCASSFGGMNEKLFFGSGTQLSVL.

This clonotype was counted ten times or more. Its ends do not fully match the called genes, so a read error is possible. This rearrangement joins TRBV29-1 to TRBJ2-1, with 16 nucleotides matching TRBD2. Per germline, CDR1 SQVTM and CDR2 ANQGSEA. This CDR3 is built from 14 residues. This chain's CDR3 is CSVDRGLAGGGLVF. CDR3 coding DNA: TGCAGCGTTGATCGGGGACTAGCGGGAGGGGGCCTAGTCTTC.

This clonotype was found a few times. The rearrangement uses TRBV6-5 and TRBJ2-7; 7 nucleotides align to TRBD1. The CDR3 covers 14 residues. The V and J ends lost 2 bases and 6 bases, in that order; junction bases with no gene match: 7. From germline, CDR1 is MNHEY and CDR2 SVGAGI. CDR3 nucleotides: TGTGCCAGCAGTTACGGGTCAGGGGGAAGCGAGCAGTACTTC. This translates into CASSYGSGGSEQYF.

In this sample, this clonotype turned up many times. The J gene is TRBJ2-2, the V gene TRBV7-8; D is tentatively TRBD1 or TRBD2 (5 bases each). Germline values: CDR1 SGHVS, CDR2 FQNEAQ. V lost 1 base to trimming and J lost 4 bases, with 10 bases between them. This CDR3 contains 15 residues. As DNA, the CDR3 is TGTGCCAGCAGCTTAGGGGGACGGATCACCGGGGAGCTGTTTTTT. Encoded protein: CASSLGGRITGELFF.

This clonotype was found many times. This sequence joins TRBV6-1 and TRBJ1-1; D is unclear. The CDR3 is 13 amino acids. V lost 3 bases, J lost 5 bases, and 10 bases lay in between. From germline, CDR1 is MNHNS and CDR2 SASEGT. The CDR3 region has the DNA TGTGCCAGCAGTGACATGACTGGGACTGAAGCTTTCTTT. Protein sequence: CASSDMTGTEAFF.

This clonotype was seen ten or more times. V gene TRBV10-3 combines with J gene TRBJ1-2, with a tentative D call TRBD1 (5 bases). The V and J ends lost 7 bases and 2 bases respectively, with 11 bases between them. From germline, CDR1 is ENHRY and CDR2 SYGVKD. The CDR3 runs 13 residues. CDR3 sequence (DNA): TGTGCCATCAACTCGGACACAAACTATGGCTACACCTTC. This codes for CAINSDTNYGYTF.

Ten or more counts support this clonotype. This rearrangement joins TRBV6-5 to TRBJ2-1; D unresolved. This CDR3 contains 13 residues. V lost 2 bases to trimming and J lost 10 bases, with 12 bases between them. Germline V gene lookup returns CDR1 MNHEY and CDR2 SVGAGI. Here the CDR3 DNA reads TGTGCCAGCAGTTACCACGATCTTCAGGAGCAGTTCTTC. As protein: CASSYHDLQEQFF.

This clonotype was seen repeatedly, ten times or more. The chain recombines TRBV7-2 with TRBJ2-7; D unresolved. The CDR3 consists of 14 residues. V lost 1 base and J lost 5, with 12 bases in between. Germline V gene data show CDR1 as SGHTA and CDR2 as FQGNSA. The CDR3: CASSLVSWGDEQYF. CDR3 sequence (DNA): TGTGCCAGCAGCTTAGTATCATGGGGTGACGAGCAGTACTTC.

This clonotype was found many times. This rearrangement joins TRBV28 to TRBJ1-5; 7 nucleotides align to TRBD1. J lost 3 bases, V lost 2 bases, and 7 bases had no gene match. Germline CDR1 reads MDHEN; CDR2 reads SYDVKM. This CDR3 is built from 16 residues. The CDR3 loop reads CASSLAGEGANQPQHF. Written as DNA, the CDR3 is TGTGCCAGCAGTTTAGCAGGGGAGGGGGCCAATCAGCCCCAGCATTTT.

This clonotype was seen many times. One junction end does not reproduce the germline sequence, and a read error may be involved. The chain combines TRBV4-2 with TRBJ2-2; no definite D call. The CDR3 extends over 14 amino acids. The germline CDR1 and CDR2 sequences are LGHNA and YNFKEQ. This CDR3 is CASSPYQTTGELFF. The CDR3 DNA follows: TGTGCCAGCAGCCCCTACCAGACGACCGGAGAGCTGTTTTTT.

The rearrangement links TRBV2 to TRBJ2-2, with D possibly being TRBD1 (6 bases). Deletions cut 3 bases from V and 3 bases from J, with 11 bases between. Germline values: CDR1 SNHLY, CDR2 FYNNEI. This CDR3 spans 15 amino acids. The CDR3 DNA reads TGTGCCAGCAGTGAGGTGGGGGCCTACACCGGGGAGCTGTTTTTT. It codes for CASSEVGAYTGELFF.

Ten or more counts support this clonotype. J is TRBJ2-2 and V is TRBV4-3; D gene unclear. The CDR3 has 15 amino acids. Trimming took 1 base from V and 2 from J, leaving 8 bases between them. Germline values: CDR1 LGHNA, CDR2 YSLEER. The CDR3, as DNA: TGCGCCAGCAGCCAAGGCGTCTTAAACACCGGGGAGCTGTTTTTT. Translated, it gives CASSQGVLNTGELFF.

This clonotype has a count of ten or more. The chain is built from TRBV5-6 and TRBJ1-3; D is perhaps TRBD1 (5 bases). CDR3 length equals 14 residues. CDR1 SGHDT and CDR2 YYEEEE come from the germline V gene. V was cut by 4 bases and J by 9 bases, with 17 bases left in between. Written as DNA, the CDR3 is TGTGCCAGCAGCCCTGTCGGGGGGAAACTCACCATATATTTT. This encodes CASSPVGGKLTIYF.

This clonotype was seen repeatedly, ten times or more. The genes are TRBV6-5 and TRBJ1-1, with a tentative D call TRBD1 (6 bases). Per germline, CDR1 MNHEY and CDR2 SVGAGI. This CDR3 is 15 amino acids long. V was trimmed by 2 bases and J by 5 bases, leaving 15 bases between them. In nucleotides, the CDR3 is TGTGCCAGCAGTTACGCAGAGGGGGTGCCTACTGAAGCTTTCTTT. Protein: CASSYAEGVPTEAFF.

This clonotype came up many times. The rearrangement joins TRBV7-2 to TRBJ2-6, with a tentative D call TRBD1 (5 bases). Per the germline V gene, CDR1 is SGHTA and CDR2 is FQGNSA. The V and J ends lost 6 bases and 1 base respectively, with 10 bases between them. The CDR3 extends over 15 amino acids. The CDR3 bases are TGTGCCAGCAGTCTTAGACAGTCTGGGGCCAACGTCCTGACTTTC. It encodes CASSLRQSGANVLTF. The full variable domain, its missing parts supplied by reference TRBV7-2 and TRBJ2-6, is GAGVSQSPSNKVTEKGKDVELRCDPISGHTALYWYRQSLGQGLEFLIYFQGNSAPDKSGLPSDRFSAERTGGSVSTLTIQRTQQEDSAVYLCASSLRQSGANVLTFGAGSRLTVL.

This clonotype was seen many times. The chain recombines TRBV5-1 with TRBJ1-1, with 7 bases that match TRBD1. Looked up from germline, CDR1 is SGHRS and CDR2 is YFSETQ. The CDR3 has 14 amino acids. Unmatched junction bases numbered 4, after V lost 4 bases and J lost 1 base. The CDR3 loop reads CASSDGTANTEAFF. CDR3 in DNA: TGCGCCAGCAGCGACGGGACAGCGAACACTGAAGCTTTCTTT.

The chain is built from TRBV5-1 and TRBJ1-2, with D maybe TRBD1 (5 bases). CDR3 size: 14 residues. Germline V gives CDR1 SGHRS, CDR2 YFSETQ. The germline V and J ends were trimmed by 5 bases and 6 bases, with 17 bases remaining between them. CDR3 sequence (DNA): TGCGCCAGCAGTTCGACAGCTCAGGGCGATGGCTACACCTTC. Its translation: CASSSTAQGDGYTF.

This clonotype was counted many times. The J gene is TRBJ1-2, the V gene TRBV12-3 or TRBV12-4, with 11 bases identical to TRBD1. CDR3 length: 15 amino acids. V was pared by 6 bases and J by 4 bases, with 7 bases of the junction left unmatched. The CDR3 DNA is TGTGCCAGCAGGCCACGGGACAGGGGGTTCTATGGCTACACCTTC. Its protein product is CASRPRDRGFYGYTF.

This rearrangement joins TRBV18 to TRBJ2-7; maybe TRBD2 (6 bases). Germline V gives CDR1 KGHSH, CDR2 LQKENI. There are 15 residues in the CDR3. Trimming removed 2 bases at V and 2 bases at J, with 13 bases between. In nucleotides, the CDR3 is TGTGCCAGCTCACCAGGGCCTAGCGCCACCTACGAGCAGTACTTC. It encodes CASSPGPSATYEQYF.

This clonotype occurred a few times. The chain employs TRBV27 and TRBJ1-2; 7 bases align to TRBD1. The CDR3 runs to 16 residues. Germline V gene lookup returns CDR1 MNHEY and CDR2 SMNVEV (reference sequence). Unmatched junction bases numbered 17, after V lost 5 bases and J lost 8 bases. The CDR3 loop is CASSPYLLAGGQGYTF. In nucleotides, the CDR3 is TGTGCCAGCAGTCCCTATCTCCTCGCCGGGGGACAGGGCTACACCTTC.

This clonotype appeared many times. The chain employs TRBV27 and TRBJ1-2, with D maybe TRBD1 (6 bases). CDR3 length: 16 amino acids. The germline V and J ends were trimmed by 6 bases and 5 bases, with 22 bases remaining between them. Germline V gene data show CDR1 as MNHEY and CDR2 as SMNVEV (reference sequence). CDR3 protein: CASSSGQPYEGYGYTF. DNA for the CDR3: TGTGCCAGCAGCTCAGGACAGCCCTACGAGGGGTATGGCTACACCTTC.

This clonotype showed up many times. CDR3 sequence (DNA): TGCAGTGATAAGCGGGAGGGACCATACAATGAGCAGTTCTTC. Amino acid sequence: CSDKREGPYNEQFF. The gene calls are TRBV20-1 and TRBJ2-1, with 10 bases matching TRBD2. The CDR3 runs to 14 residues. CDR1 and CDR2 (germline): DFQATT, SNEGSKA (reference sequence). V lost 7 bases, J lost 4 bases, and 7 bases stayed unmatched.

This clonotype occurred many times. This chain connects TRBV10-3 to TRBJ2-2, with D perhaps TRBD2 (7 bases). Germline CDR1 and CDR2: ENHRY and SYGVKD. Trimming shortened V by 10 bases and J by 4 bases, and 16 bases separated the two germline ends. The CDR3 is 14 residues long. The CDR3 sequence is CATGGGQSTGELFF. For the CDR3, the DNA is TGTGCCACGGGAGGCGGACAGAGCACCGGGGAGCTGTTTTTT.

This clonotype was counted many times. CDR3 loop: CASSYSTRLGYTF. In DNA form, the CDR3 reads TGTGCCAGCAGTTACTCGACCCGTTTAGGCTACACCTTC. The chain couples TRBV6-5 to TRBJ1-2; D ambiguous. Germline V gives CDR1 MNHEY, CDR2 SVGAGI. CDR3 length: 13 amino acids. The germline V and J ends were trimmed by 0 bases and 8 bases, with 10 bases remaining between them.

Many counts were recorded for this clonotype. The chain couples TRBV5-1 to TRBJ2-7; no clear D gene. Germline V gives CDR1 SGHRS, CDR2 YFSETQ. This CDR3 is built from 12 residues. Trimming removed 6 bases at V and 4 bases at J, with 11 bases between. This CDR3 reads CASTNLGYEQYF. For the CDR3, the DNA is TGCGCCAGCACCAATTTAGGGTACGAGCAGTACTTC.

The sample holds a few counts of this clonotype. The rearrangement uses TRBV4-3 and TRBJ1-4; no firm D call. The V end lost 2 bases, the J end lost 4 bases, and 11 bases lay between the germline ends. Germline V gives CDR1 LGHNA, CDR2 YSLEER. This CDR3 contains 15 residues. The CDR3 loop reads CASSQRRVINEKLFF. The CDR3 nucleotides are TGCGCCAGCAGCCAAAGACGGGTAATTAATGAAAAACTGTTTTTT.

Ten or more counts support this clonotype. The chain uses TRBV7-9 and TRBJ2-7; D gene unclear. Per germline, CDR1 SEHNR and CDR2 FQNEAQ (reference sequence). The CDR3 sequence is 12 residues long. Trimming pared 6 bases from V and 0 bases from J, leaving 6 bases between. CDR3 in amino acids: CASSGGSYEQYF. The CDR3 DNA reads TGTGCCAGCAGTGGCGGCTCCTACGAGCAGTACTTC.

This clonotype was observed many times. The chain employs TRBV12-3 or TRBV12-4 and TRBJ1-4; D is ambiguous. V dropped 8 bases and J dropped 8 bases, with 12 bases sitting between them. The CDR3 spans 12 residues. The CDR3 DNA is TGTGCCAGCTCCCCATTTACCGAAAAACTGTTTTTT. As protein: CASSPFTEKLFF.